The source of this T cell receptor beta chain is a study of blood T cell repertoires in COVID-19. Turning to the study itself: Collection of acute and convalescent COVID-19 samples took place in the United States, Italy and Spain. T cells, B-cell-depleted T cells, or PBMCs supplied cDNA or gDNA.

Original analysis: Nucleated cell counts were estimated from reference gene primer amplification. Data came from immunoSEQ multiplex PCR; TCRdb stores just in-frame clones and leaves some out. D and trimming come from the DNA, and the V and J calls and clone size come from that table. The sample records over 200,000 clones, about 88% being singletons. As regards this clone: Other DNA sequences from this sample encode an identical CDR3 as well.

Sample: peripheral blood. The TCR sequence derives from a woman aged 60-75 years with acute or convalescent COVID-19.

The CDR3 sequence: CASSITGQETQYF. The DNA for the CDR3 is TGTGCCAGTAGTATTACAGGGCAAGAGACCCAGTACTTC. The chain joins TRBV19 to TRBJ2-5, with TRBD1 as a possible D gene (6 bases). Germline assignment: CDR1 LNHDA and CDR2 SQIVND (reference sequence). Deletions cut 3 bases from V and 2 bases from J, with 7 bases between. The CDR3 extends over 13 amino acids.